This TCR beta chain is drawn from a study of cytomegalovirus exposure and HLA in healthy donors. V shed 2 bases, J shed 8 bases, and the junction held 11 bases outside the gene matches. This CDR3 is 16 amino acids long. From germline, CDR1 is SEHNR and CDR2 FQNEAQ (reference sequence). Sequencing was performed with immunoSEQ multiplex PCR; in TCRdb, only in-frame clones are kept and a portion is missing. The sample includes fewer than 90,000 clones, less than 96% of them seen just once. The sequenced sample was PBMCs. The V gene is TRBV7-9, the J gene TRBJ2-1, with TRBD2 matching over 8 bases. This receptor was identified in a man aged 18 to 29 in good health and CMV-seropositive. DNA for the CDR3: TGTGCCAGCAGCTTATCAGGTAGCGGGGTGGGCCATGAGCAGTTCTTC. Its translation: CASSLSGSGVGHEQFF.